The 20 T cell receptor beta chains below were found in one sample sequenced in a study of blood T cell repertoires in COVID-19. Assay used: immunoSEQ multiplex PCR; TCRdb lists only in-frame clones, some missing. The sample holds 150,000 to 200,000 clones, about 92% seen once. Specimen: peripheral blood. The receptors come from a man in his 60s with active or convalescent COVID-19.

As DNA, the CDR3 is TGCGCCAGCAGCTACCCACGGGGTGAAGCTTTCTTT. It is translated as CASSYPRGEAFF. This chain links TRBV5-1 with TRBJ1-1; no firm D call. Trimming cost V 3 bases and J 7 bases, with 10 bases left between them. Germline V gene data show CDR1 as SGHRS and CDR2 as YFSETQ. The CDR3 is made up of 12 amino acids.

The chain combines TRBV28 with TRBJ1-1; D might be TRBD1 (6 bases). This CDR3 is 15 amino acids long. Germline V gives CDR1 MDHEN, CDR2 SYDVKM. V lost 2 bases, J lost 2 bases, and 12 bases lay in between. The CDR3 here is CASSLPGTSNTEAFF. The CDR3 nucleotides are TGTGCCAGCAGTTTACCCGGGACATCTAACACTGAAGCTTTCTTT.

V is TRBV5-4 and J is TRBJ1-1, with TRBD1 as a possible D gene (5 bases). CDR1 SGHNT and CDR2 YYREEE come from the germline V gene (reference sequence). This CDR3 is built from 12 residues. Trimming stripped 3 bases from V and 5 bases from J, with 8 bases between. CDR3 bases: TGTGCCAGCAGCTGGGGCGTTACTGAAGCTTTCTTT. This codes for CASSWGVTEAFF.

V gene TRBV19 combines with J gene TRBJ2-3, with TRBD1 identical over 7 bases. The CDR3 spans 15 residues. Germline CDR1 LNHDA, CDR2 SQIVND (reference sequence). With V trimmed by 6 bases and J by 0 bases, 6 bases remained unmatched. CDR3 nucleotides: TGTGCCAGTAGGCGGACAGGAGTGAGCACAGATACGCAGTATTTT. It encodes CASRRTGVSTDTQYF.

V usage is TRBV11-2 and J usage is TRBJ2-1; TRBD1 agrees at 7 bases. Germline V lookup: CDR1 SGHAT, CDR2 FQNNGV. J lost 4 bases, V lost 5 bases, and 11 bases had no gene match. This CDR3 has 16 residues. DNA of the CDR3: TGTGCCAGCAGCCCTCAACGGGGACAGCCTTACAATGAGCAGTTCTTC. Translated, it gives CASSPQRGQPYNEQFF.

The chain combines TRBV12-3 or TRBV12-4 with TRBJ1-2; 8 bases agree with TRBD1. V shed 1 base and J 9 bases; nucleotides not matched to a gene: 4. This CDR3 has 13 residues. The CDR3 loop reads CASSLGQGWSYTF. The CDR3 DNA sequence: TGTGCCAGCAGTTTAGGACAGGGGTGGAGCTACACCTTC.

The chain combines TRBV10-2 with TRBJ2-7; D possibly corresponds to TRBD1 (5 bases). This CDR3 is 13 amino acids long. V was cut by 0 bases and J by 6 bases, with 9 bases left in between. Germline V lookup: CDR1 WSHSY, CDR2 SAAADI. This chain's CDR3 is CASSESYQGEQYF. The CDR3 DNA reads as TGCGCCAGCAGTGAGTCCTACCAGGGCGAGCAGTACTTC.

J is TRBJ1-3 and V is TRBV6-1; 9 positions agree with TRBD1. The CDR3 contains 15 residues. With V trimmed by 1 base and J by 5 bases, 3 bases remained unmatched. CDR1 MNHNS and CDR2 SASEGT come from the germline V gene. The CDR3 protein is CASSEVDRGRNTIYF. Here the CDR3 DNA reads TGTGCCAGCAGTGAAGTGGACAGGGGAAGAAACACCATATATTTT.

This clone has a single count. CDR3 sequence (DNA): TGCGCCAGCAGCTTGGATGGCGGGATGGCAGATACGCAGTATTTT. Its translation is CASSLDGGMADTQYF. The chain has TRBV5-1 and TRBJ2-3, with D possibly TRBD2 on 6 matching bases. Per the germline V gene, CDR1 is SGHRS and CDR2 is YFSETQ. The CDR3 is made up of 15 amino acids. V was cut by 0 bases and J by 4 bases, with 12 bases left in between.

This clone was seen a single time. The chain is built from TRBV11-3 and TRBJ2-3; 8 positions agree with TRBD2. The V gene end was trimmed by 1 base and the J gene end by 6 bases; junction bases not matched to a gene: 6. The CDR3 has 15 amino acids. From germline, CDR1 is SGHNT and CDR2 YENEEA. CDR3 bases: TGTGCCAGCAGCTTAGGAGGGACTAGTTCGGATACGCAGTATTTT. This codes for CASSLGGTSSDTQYF.

As DNA, the CDR3 is TGTGCCAGCAGTGAAGTAGGTCAGGGGAGCGCCTACGAGCAGTACTTC. Translating gives CASSEVGQGSAYEQYF. The chain recombines TRBV2 with TRBJ2-7; D is possibly TRBD1 (6 bases). CDR1 is SNHLY, CDR2 FYNNEI, per germline. The CDR3 consists of 16 residues. V was cut by 1 base and J by 2 bases, with 15 bases left in between.

This chain connects TRBV14 to TRBJ2-3; 12 bases align to TRBD2. CDR1 is SGHDN and CDR2 is FVKESK in the germline V gene. The CDR3 has 17 residues. Germline trimming cut 2 bases from V and 2 bases from J; bases unmatched to any gene: 5. The CDR3 nucleotides are TGTGCCAGCAGCCAATCCGGGACTAGCGGGTTCACAGATACGCAGTATTTT. Translation gives CASSQSGTSGFTDTQYF.

This rearrangement joins TRBV3-1 (or the pseudogene TRBV3-2) to TRBJ1-1, with D maybe TRBD1 (5 bases). Trimming took 2 bases from V and 10 from J, leaving 14 bases between them. The germline V gene has CDR1 LGHDT and CDR2 YNNKEL (reference sequence). This CDR3 region has 13 residues. CDR3 nucleotide sequence: TGTGCCAGCAGCCAAAGAAGGACAACCACAGCTTTCTTT. It encodes CASSQRRTTTAFF.

This clone was detected once. The V gene is TRBV6-5, the J gene TRBJ2-4; possibly TRBD2 for D (6 bases). This CDR3 comprises 15 residues. Between the trimmed V and J ends, which lost 2 bases and 8 bases, there was a span of 16 bases. Per the germline V gene, CDR1 is MNHEY and CDR2 is SVGAGI. Here the CDR3 DNA reads TGTGCCAGCAGTTACAGAGATGGGCCGGGGGACATTCAGTACTTC. Amino acids: CASSYRDGPGDIQYF.

This clone appeared a single time. This rearrangement joins TRBV19 to TRBJ1-5, with D uncertain. Trimming took off 3 bases at V and 3 bases at J, with 6 bases between the two ends. The germline V gene has CDR1 LNHDA and CDR2 SQIVND (reference sequence). The CDR3 loop spans 13 amino acids. DNA for the CDR3: TGTGCCAGTAGTATTGAGGCCAATCAGCCCCAGCATTTT. Its protein is CASSIEANQPQHF. The entire variable domain, with the rest obtained from reference TRBV19 and TRBJ1-5, is as follows: DGGITQSPKYLFRKEGQNVTLSCEQNLNHDAMYWYRQDPGQGLRLIYYSQIVNDFQKGDIAEGYSVSREKKESFPLTVTSAQKNPTAFYLCASSIEANQPQHFGDGTRLSIL.

V is TRBV7-9 and J is TRBJ1-1; 9 positions agree with TRBD1. The length of the CDR3 is 17 residues. The germline CDR1 and CDR2 sequences are SEHNR and FQNEAQ (reference sequence). The trim removed 5 bases at V and 0 bases at J, leaving 10 bases unmatched. CDR3 coding DNA: TGTGCCAGCAGCCCCGACAGGGGGAACAGCATGAACACTGAAGCTTTCTTT. Protein: CASSPDRGNSMNTEAFF.

The rearrangement uses TRBV3-1 (or the pseudogene TRBV3-2) and TRBJ2-1; D gene unclear. With 4 bases removed from V and 10 bases from J, the gap between germline ends came to 14 bases. Germline loops: CDR1 LGHDT, CDR2 YNNKEL (reference sequence). The CDR3 runs 13 residues. DNA of the CDR3: TGTGCCAGCAGCCGCGAACCCTCCCGAGAGCAGTTCTTC. This encodes CASSREPSREQFF.

The CDR3 DNA reads as TGCGCCAGCAGCTTGTGGGGACCACAGGGGAATGAGCAGTTCTTC. This encodes CASSLWGPQGNEQFF. This chain connects TRBV5-1 to TRBJ2-1; TRBD1 matches at 7 bases. The CDR3 runs 15 residues. Germline lookup yields CDR1 SGHRS and CDR2 YFSETQ. J lost 7 bases, V lost 1 base, and 8 bases had no gene match.

The V call is TRBV6-5, the J call TRBJ1-5, with no clear D. CDR1 and CDR2 from the germline V gene are MNHEY and SVGAGI. V was clipped by 0 bases and J by 0 bases, with 6 bases between them. The CDR3 extends over 15 amino acids. The CDR3 loop reads CASSYSRNSNQPQHF. CDR3 DNA: TGTGCCAGCAGTTACTCGCGCAATAGCAATCAGCCCCAGCATTTT.

This chain uses TRBV24-1 with TRBJ2-2; 9 bases agree with TRBD1. Germline V gene sequence: CDR1 KGHDR, CDR2 SFDVKD. J was trimmed by 1 base and V by 2 bases; bases with no gene match: 1. This CDR3 comprises 16 residues. DNA of the CDR3: TGTGCCACCAGTGATTCGGGACAGGGGAACACCGGGGAGCTGTTTTTT. Its translation is CATSDSGQGNTGELFF.